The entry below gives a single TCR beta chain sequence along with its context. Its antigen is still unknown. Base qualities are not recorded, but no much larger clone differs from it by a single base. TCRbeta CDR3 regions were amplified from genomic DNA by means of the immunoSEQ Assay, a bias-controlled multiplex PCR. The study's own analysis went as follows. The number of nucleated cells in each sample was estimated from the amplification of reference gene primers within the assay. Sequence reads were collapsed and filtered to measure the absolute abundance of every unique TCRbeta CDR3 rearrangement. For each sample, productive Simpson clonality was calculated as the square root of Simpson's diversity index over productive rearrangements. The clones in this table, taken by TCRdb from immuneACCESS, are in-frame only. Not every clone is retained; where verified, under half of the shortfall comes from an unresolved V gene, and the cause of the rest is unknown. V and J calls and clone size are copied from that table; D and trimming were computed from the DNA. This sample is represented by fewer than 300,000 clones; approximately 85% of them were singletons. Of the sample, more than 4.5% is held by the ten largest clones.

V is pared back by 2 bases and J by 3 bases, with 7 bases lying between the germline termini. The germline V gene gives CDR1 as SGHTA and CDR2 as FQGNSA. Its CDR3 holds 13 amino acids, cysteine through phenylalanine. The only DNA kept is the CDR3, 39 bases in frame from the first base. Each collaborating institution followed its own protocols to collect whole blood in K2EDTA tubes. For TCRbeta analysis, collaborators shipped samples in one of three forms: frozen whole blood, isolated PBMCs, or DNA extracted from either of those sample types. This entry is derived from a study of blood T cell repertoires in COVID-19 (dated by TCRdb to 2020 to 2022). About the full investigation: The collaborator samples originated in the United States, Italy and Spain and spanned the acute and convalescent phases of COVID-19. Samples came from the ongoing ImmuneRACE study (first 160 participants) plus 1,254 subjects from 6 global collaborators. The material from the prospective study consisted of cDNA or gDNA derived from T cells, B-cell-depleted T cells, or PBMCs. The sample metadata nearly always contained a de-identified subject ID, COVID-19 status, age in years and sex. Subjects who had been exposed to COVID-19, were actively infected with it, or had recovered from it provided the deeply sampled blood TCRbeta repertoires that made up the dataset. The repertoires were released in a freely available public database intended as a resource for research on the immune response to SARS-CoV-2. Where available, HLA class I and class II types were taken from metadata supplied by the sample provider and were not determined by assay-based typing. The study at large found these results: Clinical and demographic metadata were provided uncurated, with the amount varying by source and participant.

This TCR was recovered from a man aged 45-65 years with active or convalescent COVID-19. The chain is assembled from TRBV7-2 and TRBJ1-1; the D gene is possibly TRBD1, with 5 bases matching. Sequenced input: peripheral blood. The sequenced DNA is TGTGCCAGCAGCTTAACCAGGGACACTGAAGCTTTCTTT. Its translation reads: CASSLTRDTEAFF.